The 17 T cell receptor beta chains given below trace back to one sample, sequenced in a study of blood T cell repertoires in COVID-19 (dated by TCRdb to the early 2020s). The library was built by means of the immunoSEQ multiplex PCR assay. The clones in this table, taken by TCRdb from immuneACCESS, are in-frame only. Not every clone is retained; where verified, under half of the shortfall comes from an unresolved V gene, and the cause of the rest is unknown. The sample yields a few hundred thousand clones; approximately 85% were counted once. 1.6% of the sample is held by the ten biggest clonotypes. The sequencing sample was made of peripheral blood. Receptor source: a woman aged 45-59 years with acute or convalescent COVID-19.

This clone was seen more than once but under ten times. J is TRBJ2-1 and V is TRBV15; 9 bases are shared with TRBD1. With V trimmed by 0 bases and J by 6 bases, 6 bases remained unmatched. The CDR3 is 16 amino acids. Per germline, CDR1 LNHNV and CDR2 YYDKDF (reference sequence). The CDR3 DNA reads as TGTGCCACCAGCAGAGATCCGGGACAGGGAGGCAATGAGCAGTTCTTC. Protein product: CATSRDPGQGGNEQFF. The full variable domain, in which reference TRBV15 and TRBJ2-1 provide the parts outside the CDR3, is DAMVIQNPRYQVTQFGKPVTLSCSQTLNHNVMYWYQQKSSQAPKLLFHYYDKDFNNEADTPDNFQSRRPNTSFCFLDIRSPGLGDTAMYLCATSRDPGQGGNEQFFGPGTRLTVL.

The chain employs TRBV29-1 and TRBJ2-5; TRBD2 aligns across 7 bases. The CDR3 sequence is 16 residues long. Germline CDR1 reads SQVTM; CDR2 reads ANQGSEA. Unmatched junction bases numbered 14, after V lost 3 bases and J lost 4 bases. CDR3 DNA sequence: TGCAGCGTTGATCCGGCTAGCGGACGAACAGGAGAGACCCAGTACTTC. Its protein product is CSVDPASGRTGETQYF.

CDR3 residues: CASIGTGGNYGYTF. The CDR3 nucleotides are TGTGCCAGCATTGGGACAGGGGGCAACTATGGCTACACCTTC. The rearrangement joins TRBV2 to TRBJ1-2; 12 nucleotides agree with TRBD1. Germline CDR1 is SNHLY and CDR2 is FYNNEI. The CDR3 consists of 14 residues. Unmatched junction bases numbered 2, after V lost 7 bases and J lost 2 bases. Filled out from reference TRBV2 and TRBJ1-2, the complete variable domain reads EPEVTQTPSHQVTQMGQEVILRCVPISNHLYFYWYRQILGQKVEFLVSFYNNEISEKSEIFDDQFSVERPDGSNFTLKIRSTKLEDSAMYFCASIGTGGNYGYTFGSGTRLTVV.

The sample holds one count of this clone. The V and J genes are TRBV9 and TRBJ1-2; D call uncertain. Per the germline V gene, CDR1 is SGDLS and CDR2 is YYNGEE. The ends were cut back, 0 bases at V and 2 bases at J, with 11 bases in the middle. This CDR3 comprises 15 residues. Here the CDR3 DNA reads TGTGCCAGCAGCGTAGGCGGCAGCCAGAACTATGGCTACACCTTC. This translates into CASSVGGSQNYGYTF.

This chain joins TRBV7-2 and TRBJ2-6; no definite D call. The CDR3 length is 12 residues. The germline gives CDR1 SGHTA, CDR2 FQGNSA. V was shortened by 11 bases and J by 4 bases, with 9 bases between the two germline ends. The CDR3 region is CAYDRGANVLTF. The CDR3 region has the DNA TGTGCCTACGATCGGGGGGCCAACGTCCTGACTTTC.

The V and J genes are TRBV7-3 and TRBJ1-1; D gene uncertain. The CDR3 extends over 14 amino acids. Trimming cost V 2 bases and J 1 base, with 8 bases left between them. From germline, CDR1 is SGHTA and CDR2 FQGTGA. The CDR3 DNA is TGTGCCAGCAGCTTAGGCCGACAGAACACTGAAGCTTTCTTT. It translates to CASSLGRQNTEAFF.

This clone was detected only a few times. V gene TRBV6-1 combines with J gene TRBJ1-5; tentatively, D is TRBD1 (6 bases). Germline V CDR1 and CDR2: MNHNS, SASEGT. CDR3 length: 13 residues. Trimming shortened V by 3 bases and J by 4 bases, and 7 bases separated the two germline ends. CDR3 DNA sequence: TGTGCCAGCAGTGATAGGGGGAATCAGCCCCAGCATTTT. As protein: CASSDRGNQPQHF.

The genes are TRBV19 and TRBJ2-5; 9 bases line up with TRBD1. CDR1 LNHDA and CDR2 SQIVND come from the germline V gene (reference sequence). The trim removed 8 bases at V and 5 bases at J, leaving 3 bases unmatched. This CDR3 is built from 12 residues. The CDR3 spells CASGGQGETQYF. The CDR3 nucleotides read TGTGCCAGTGGGGGACAGGGTGAGACCCAGTACTTC.

The J gene is TRBJ2-7, the V gene TRBV6-4, with 9 bases fitting TRBD2. Trimming took 2 bases from V and 9 from J; bases not matched to a gene: 11. The CDR3 spans 15 residues. The germline gives CDR1 MRHNA, CDR2 SNTAGT. Written as DNA, the CDR3 is TGTGCCAGCAGTGACCGGACTAGCGAGAGTGCCGTGCAGTACTTC. Amino acid sequence: CASSDRTSESAVQYF.

This chain joins TRBV5-1 and TRBJ1-5, with 7 bases fitting TRBD1. The CDR3 has 15 residues. The V gene end was trimmed by 0 bases and the J gene end by 9 bases; junction bases not matched to a gene: 9. From germline, CDR1 is SGHRS and CDR2 YFSETQ. DNA of the CDR3: TGCGCCAGCAGCTTGGGCCGACAGGGCGAGGCGCCCCAGCATTTT. Translation: CASSLGRQGEAPQHF.

The CDR3 nucleotides are TGTGCCAGCAGTTTATTTGGCAGGGGGAATGCTTTCTTT. This translates into CASSLFGRGNAFF. The chain joins TRBV28 to TRBJ1-1; TRBD1 matches at 7 bases. This CDR3 spans 13 amino acids. Germline V gives CDR1 MDHEN, CDR2 SYDVKM. V trimming: 1 base; J trimming: 11 bases; junction bases outside the gene matches: 7.

The chain recombines TRBV29-1 with TRBJ2-1, with 11 bases identical to TRBD1. CDR3 length equals 18 residues. CDR1 is SQVTM and CDR2 is ANQGSEA in the germline V gene. With V trimmed by 3 bases and J by 5 bases, 15 bases remained unmatched. The CDR3 loop reads CSVDPPIRDRGANNEQFF. CDR3 nucleotide sequence: TGCAGCGTTGATCCACCAATTAGGGACAGGGGGGCTAACAATGAGCAGTTCTTC.

V is TRBV28 and J is TRBJ1-2, with 11 bases identical to TRBD1. CDR1 and CDR2 (germline): MDHEN, SYDVKM. V lost 5 bases to trimming and J lost 6 bases; unmatched junction nucleotides: 11. This CDR3 has 16 residues. The CDR3 DNA is TGTGCCAGCAGTCTCCCGGGACAGGGGGTTATTCATGGCTACACCTTC. Amino acid sequence: CASSLPGQGVIHGYTF.

The chain employs TRBV28 and TRBJ1-1, with unresolved D. Germline V lookup: CDR1 MDHEN, CDR2 SYDVKM. The CDR3 runs to 14 residues. V was pared by 8 bases and J by 5 bases, with 18 bases between. This chain's CDR3 is CASHTLAAGTEAFF. In DNA form, the CDR3 reads TGTGCCAGCCATACCCTCGCCGCCGGGACTGAAGCTTTCTTT.

The genes are TRBV7-9 and TRBJ2-7, with 7 bases aligning to TRBD2. Germline V lookup: CDR1 SEHNR, CDR2 FQNEAQ (reference sequence). V trimming: 2 bases; J trimming: 3 bases; junction bases outside the gene matches: 7. This CDR3 has 15 residues. CDR3 nucleotides: TGTGCCAGCAGCTTATCGGCGGGAGTGGGCTACGAGCAGTACTTC. Translating gives CASSLSAGVGYEQYF.

The chain uses TRBV29-1 and TRBJ2-2; TRBD2 agrees at 14 bases. The CDR3 runs 14 residues. Germline V gene sequence: CDR1 SQVTM, CDR2 ANQGSEA. The V and J ends lost 6 bases and 6 bases, in that order; junction bases with no gene match: 3. For the CDR3, the DNA is TGCAGCGTCGGGACTAGCGGGAGAGCCGGGGAGCTGTTTTTT. Residues: CSVGTSGRAGELFF.

The genes are TRBV14 and TRBJ2-1, with D maybe TRBD1 (6 bases). V was pared by 3 bases and J by 10 bases, with 7 bases between. Germline CDR1 reads SGHDN; CDR2 reads FVKESK. The CDR3 consists of 11 residues. CDR3 nucleotides: TGTGCCAGCAGCCACGGGACAGAGCAGTTCTTC. Its protein is CASSHGTEQFF.